These 3 T cell receptor beta chains originate from one sample sequenced in a study of early T cells in non-severe SARS-CoV-2 infection. TCRdb reprocessed the 5' RACE reads via MiXCR and lists one record per CDR3 protein. The profile shows tens of thousands of distinct CDR3 sequences, roughly 6% of them singletons. The sequenced sample was whole blood. The receptors here all came from an adult who was a healthcare worker with PCR-confirmed SARS-CoV-2 infection or an uninfected control (not recorded which).

The chain joins TRBV28 to TRBJ2-7; perhaps TRBD2 as D (7 bases). Trimming removed 9 bases at V and 3 bases at J, with 24 bases between. The CDR3 loop spans 16 amino acids. CDR1 MDHEN and CDR2 SYDVKM come from the germline V gene. CDR3 bases: TGTGCCAGTATTTCAGTGGGGGGGCTCCCTAACTACGAGCAGTACTTC. Amino acids: CASISVGGLPNYEQYF.

This clonotype occurred many times. The J gene is TRBJ2-6, the V gene TRBV11-2; D uncertain. V lost 5 bases, J lost 0 bases, and 8 bases lay in between. The germline CDR1 and CDR2 sequences are SGHAT and FQNNGV. This CDR3 contains 15 residues. In DNA form, the CDR3 reads TGTGCCAGCAGCAGACAACTCTCTGGGGCCAACGTCCTGACTTTC. Amino acid sequence: CASSRQLSGANVLTF.

This clonotype was observed a handful of times. The V and J genes are TRBV20-1 and TRBJ1-5, with D possibly matching TRBD1 (5 bases). Germline-derived CDR1 and CDR2 are DFQATT and SNEGSKA (reference sequence). Trimming left V 2 bases short and J 0 bases short, with 17 bases between. The CDR3 is 17 residues long. CDR3 coding DNA: TGCAGTGCTAGACCTTGGGACCCGACTTATAGCAATCAGCCCCAGCATTTT. It encodes CSARPWDPTYSNQPQHF.